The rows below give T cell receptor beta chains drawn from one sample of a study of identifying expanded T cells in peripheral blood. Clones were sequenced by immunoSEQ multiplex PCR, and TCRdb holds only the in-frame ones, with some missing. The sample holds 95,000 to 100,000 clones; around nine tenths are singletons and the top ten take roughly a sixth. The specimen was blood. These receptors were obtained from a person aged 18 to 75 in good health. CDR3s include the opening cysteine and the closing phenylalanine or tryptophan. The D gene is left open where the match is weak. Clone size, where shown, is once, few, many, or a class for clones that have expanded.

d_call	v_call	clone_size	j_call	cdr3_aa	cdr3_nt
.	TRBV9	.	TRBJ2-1	CASSVVGETYNEQFF	TGTGCCAGCAGCGTAGTCGGAGAAACCTACAATGAGCAGTTCTTC
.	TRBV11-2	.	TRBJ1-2	CASSPRGEGAGGYTF	TGTGCCAGCAGCCCCCGCGGGGAGGGTGCGGGTGGCTACACCTTC
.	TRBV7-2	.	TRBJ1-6	CASSRTADRTPLHF	TGTGCCAGCAGCCGGACAGCCGATAGGACACCCCTCCACTTT
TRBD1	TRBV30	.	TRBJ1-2	CAWSTGTVSYGYTF	TGTGCCTGGAGTACCGGGACAGTGAGCTATGGCTACACCTTC
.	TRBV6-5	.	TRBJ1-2	CASSRDIPYGYTF	TGTGCCAGCAGTAGGGACATTCCCTATGGCTACACCTTC
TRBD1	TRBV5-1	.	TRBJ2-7	CASSPGQGWSTSEQYF	TGCGCCAGCAGCCCCGGACAGGGATGGTCAACGAGCGAGCAGTACTTC
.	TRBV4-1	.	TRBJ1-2	CASSQEKTLYTGPAGYTF	TGCGCCAGCAGCCAAGAAAAAACCTTATACACAGGGCCGGCGGGCTACACCTTC
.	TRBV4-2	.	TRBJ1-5	CASSPAGALQGNQPQHF	TGTGCCAGCAGCCCGGCGGGGGCGCTCCAGGGCAATCAGCCCCAGCATTTT
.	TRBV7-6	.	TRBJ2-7	CASSLTHSSYEQYF	TGTGCCAGCAGCTTAACGCACAGCTCCTACGAGCAGTACTTC
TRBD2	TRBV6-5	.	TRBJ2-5	CASSSSGLAYQETQYF	TGTGCCAGCAGTTCCTCGGGACTAGCGTACCAAGAGACCCAGTACTTC
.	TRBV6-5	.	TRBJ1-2	CASSYSTHDNYGYTF	TGTGCCAGCAGTTACTCCACCCACGATAACTATGGCTACACCTTC
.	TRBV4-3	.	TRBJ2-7	CASSQEGGGFPSYEQYF	TGCGCCAGCAGCCAAGAAGGGGGGGGATTCCCTTCCTACGAGCAGTACTTC
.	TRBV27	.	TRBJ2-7	CASHSSYEQYF	TGTGCCAGCCACAGCTCCTACGAGCAGTACTTC
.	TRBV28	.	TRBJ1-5	CASSSGFRGNQPQHF	TGTGCCAGCAGTTCAGGGTTCAGGGGCAATCAGCCCCAGCATTTT
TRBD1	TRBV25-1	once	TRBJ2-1	CASSEWRTGGGGQFF	TGTGCCAGCAGTGAATGGAGGACAGGGGGAGGCGGGCAGTTCTTC
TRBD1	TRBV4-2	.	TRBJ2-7	CASSQPTGSEQYF	TGTGCCAGCAGCCAACCGACAGGGAGTGAGCAGTACTTC
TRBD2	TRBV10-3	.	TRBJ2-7	CAISDSGLSSYEQYF	TGTGCCATCAGTGATAGCGGGCTAAGCTCCTACGAGCAGTACTTC
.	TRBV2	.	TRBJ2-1	CASLYNEQFF	TGTGCCAGCTTATACAATGAGCAGTTCTTC
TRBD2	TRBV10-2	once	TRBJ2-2	CASSELVRTSGGPYTGELFF	TGCGCCAGCAGTGAGTTAGTGAGAACTAGCGGGGGCCCTTACACCGGGGAGCTGTTTTTT
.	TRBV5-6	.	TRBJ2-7	CASSPGSYEQYF	TGTGCCAGCAGCCCCGGCTCCTACGAGCAGTACTTC
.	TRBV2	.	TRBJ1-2	CASLTEKGYYGYTF	TGTGCCAGCCTCACCGAGAAGGGATACTATGGCTACACCTTC
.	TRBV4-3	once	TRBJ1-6	CASSQVLGRANSYNSPLHF	TGCGCCAGCAGCCAAGTCCTCGGCAGGGCCAACTCCTATAATTCACCCCTCCACTTT
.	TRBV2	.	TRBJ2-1	CASSADRRSLYNEQFF	TGTGCCAGCAGTGCAGACAGACGGTCCCTATACAATGAGCAGTTCTTC
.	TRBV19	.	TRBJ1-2	CAAKRDVGSLYGYTF	TGTGCTGCGAAAAGGGACGTCGGGTCCCTTTATGGCTACACCTTC
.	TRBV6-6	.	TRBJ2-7	CASSYGGKTYEQYF	TGTGCCAGCAGTTACGGGGGAAAGACCTACGAGCAGTACTTC
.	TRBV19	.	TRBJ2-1	CASSRDGAGRRNEQFF	TGTGCCAGTAGTAGGGACGGGGCGGGGAGGAGGAATGAGCAGTTCTTC
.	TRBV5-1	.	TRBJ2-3	CASSFSTDTQYF	TGCGCCAGCAGTTTTAGCACAGATACGCAGTATTTT
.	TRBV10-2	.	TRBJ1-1	CASSESGLGTEAFF	TGCGCCAGCAGTGAGTCGGGGTTGGGCACTGAAGCTTTCTTT